Given below is one TCR beta chain in context. The antigen remains unidentified. This sample was included in a study of OX40 agonist ivuxolimab in advanced cancers. Study as a whole: Ivuxolimab, which patients received intravenously every 2 weeks, was dosed at 0.01 to 10 mg/kg. Findings of the study overall: Clonal expansion in partial responders at 0.1-3.0 mg/kg ranked among the lowest.

This table comes from immunoSEQ multiplex PCR, and its TCRdb copy is limited to in-frame clones, with some not included. Here the sample spans roughly 48,000 clones, around nine tenths being singletons. The germline gives CDR1 SGDLS, CDR2 YYNGEE. The CDR3 has 16 residues. The V and J ends lost 0 bases and 8 bases, in that order; junction bases with no gene match: 9. The clonotype comes from an adult with an advanced solid tumor such as melanoma, head and neck, liver or kidney cancer. This sequence joins TRBV9 and TRBJ2-1; 9 nucleotides match TRBD2. Sequenced here: CD4+ or CD8+ T cells sorted from blood, sampled in a trial of the OX40 agonist ivuxolimab. The CDR3 here is CASSVEGGGARDEQFF. The CDR3 nucleotides are TGTGCCAGCAGCGTAGAGGGCGGGGGGGCAAGAGATGAGCAGTTCTTC.